The rows below give T cell receptor beta chains drawn from one sample of a study of blood T cells in healthy people across ages. One entry per CDR3 protein, called by TCRdb with MiXCR from the 5' RACE reads. The table has roughly 500,000 distinct CDR3 sequences, 24% seen once; the top ten hold roughly 9.4%. These data were also reused for a study on T cells of mothers and their children.

Sequenced material: blood. The receptors stem from a boy aged 5-17 years in good health. The CDR3 runs from the conserved cysteine through the conserved F or W. Clone size is not always given. Where it is, it says once, few, many or a class for expanded clones.

J gene	clone size	V gene	CDR3 protein
TRBJ2-2	NA	TRBV18	CASSPTENTGELFF
TRBJ1-1	few	TRBV27	CASSSGPEQEAFF
TRBJ2-5	few	TRBV10-3	CAISASILVETQYF
TRBJ2-7	few	TRBV6-1	CASSAGQSFPYEQYF
TRBJ2-5	NA	TRBV7-3	CASSLAGMGETQYF
TRBJ2-1	few	TRBV28	CASSYVQGFHNEQFF
TRBJ2-3	NA	TRBV12-3/TRBV12-4	CASTHRAGVADTQYF
TRBJ2-1	few	TRBV27	CASSQGWVENNEQFF
TRBJ2-1	once	TRBV5-1	CASSPGGGRGVYNEQFF
TRBJ2-1	NA	TRBV28	CASSLDLRSYNEQFF
TRBJ1-1	few	TRBV14	CASSQAGLPDENTEAFF
TRBJ1-4	NA	TRBV13	CASSSGQGANNEKLFF
NA	NA	TRBV27	CASSYGSGSKLDNEQFF
TRBJ2-5	NA	TRBV20-1	CSAGGARMGAQYF
TRBJ2-3	NA	TRBV6-1	CASRATGDTDTQYF
TRBJ2-7	few	TRBV5-1	CASSLGRGDGMSPYEQYF
TRBJ2-5	NA	TRBV18	CASSRERETQYF
TRBJ1-4	few	TRBV6-6	CASSYSGQGQVKLFF
TRBJ2-1	few	TRBV7-2	CASSLSGWGEQFF
TRBJ2-6	NA	TRBV27	CASGKGRDGNVLTF
NA	few	TRBV3-1	CASSHELGTSGYNEQFF
TRBJ1-3	NA	TRBV12-3/TRBV12-4	CASSPGQGSVSGNTIYF
TRBJ1-1	NA	TRBV4-3	CAGSQDPTAMVNTEAFF
TRBJ2-1	many	TRBV7-2	CASSRDRDYNEQFF
TRBJ2-1	many	TRBV28	CASRISNEQFF
TRBJ2-7	few	TRBV4-2	CASSQAGLQGDEQYF
TRBJ2-7	few	TRBV29-1	CSAGRTYEQYF
TRBJ2-5	NA	TRBV28	CAVSTLLRVKETQYF
TRBJ2-3	NA	TRBV5-1	CASSEGGLVADTQYF
TRBJ2-2	few	TRBV5-1	CASSLWRPGELFF
TRBJ2-4	NA	TRBV7-9	CASRASGALAKNIQYF
TRBJ2-1	NA	TRBV10-3	CAISESRTSGGSSYNEQFF